The T cell receptor beta chain under discussion was sequenced for a study of cytomegalovirus exposure and HLA in healthy donors. Study-level results: In a later analysis, HLA-associated TCR beta chains were more clonally expanded than equally common others.

The CDR3 sequence is 9 residues long. This PCR relied on a set of 60 Vbeta primers and 13 Jbeta primers. Measured with immunoSEQ multiplex PCR; TCRdb has only the in-frame clones, and not every one. The sample lists around 200,000 clones; roughly 88% were seen once. Each donor's status was that of a healthy bone marrow donor. This clone has only one observation. Its antigen is undetermined. The clonotype originates from a girl aged 2-10 years in good health and CMV-seropositive. V is TRBV21-1 and J is TRBJ1-4; the DNA was not compared with TRBD1, the D call given in the table. TRBV21-1 is given as a pseudogene. Sequencing was performed on PBMCs. The CDR3 DNA is TGTGCCAGCCCAGGGGTAGACACTTTT. Protein product: CASPGVDTF.